This T cell receptor (beta chain) is from a study of radiation and T cells in renal cell carcinoma. Noted time point: blood 2 weeks post-SBRT. Treatment reported: 15 Gy SBRT to primary tumor, nephrectomy 4 weeks later. Clear cell pathology was present in this patient's renal cell carcinoma. Germline V lookup: CDR1 SGDLS, CDR2 YYNGEE. The CDR3 is 16 amino acids. V was shortened by 0 bases and J by 6 bases, with 16 bases between the two germline ends. This clone was seen a handful of times. Using immunoSEQ multiplex PCR, the repertoire was profiled, and TCRdb retains in-frame clones only, with some absent. The data hold some 130,000 clones, with over 75% observed a single time.

J is TRBJ2-1 and V is TRBV9; D is perhaps TRBD1 (5 bases). The sample here was blood, taken from a patient whose treatment included radiotherapy and nephrectomy. The receptor was derived from a woman aged 55-70 years with renal cell carcinoma. CDR3 coding DNA: TGTGCCAGCAGCGTAGATCCAGGGTCGAAGGGCAATGAGCAGTTCTTC. Translation gives CASSVDPGSKGNEQFF.